The clone carrying this T cell receptor beta chain was detected many times. Its specificity is not known. One entry per CDR3 protein, called by TCRdb with MiXCR from the reads. The sample comprises around 490,000 distinct CDR3 sequences, approximately 25% of which are singletons, and less than 15% rests with the top ten. This record belongs to a study of T cell repertoires in cytomegalovirus infection. Overall study: An indication of both CMV infection and matching HLA type came from public TCR beta signatures.

Findings of the study overall: Predominance within the ex vivo response was attributable to HLA-C-restricted CMV-specific TCR beta clonotypes.

The CDR3 loop spans 15 amino acids. V was pared by 6 bases and J by 4 bases, with 15 bases between. The sequence was obtained from a human donor in good health (CMV status not recorded). Some clones in this sample may be carry-over from other donors' samples. The V and J genes are TRBV12-3 or TRBV12-4 and TRBJ2-2; D is possibly TRBD2 (5 bases). Sequenced material: PBMCs. The CDR3 is CASSPILGGTGELFF. For the CDR3, the DNA is TGTGCCAGCAGCCCGATACTAGGTGGCACCGGGGAGCTGTTTTTT.